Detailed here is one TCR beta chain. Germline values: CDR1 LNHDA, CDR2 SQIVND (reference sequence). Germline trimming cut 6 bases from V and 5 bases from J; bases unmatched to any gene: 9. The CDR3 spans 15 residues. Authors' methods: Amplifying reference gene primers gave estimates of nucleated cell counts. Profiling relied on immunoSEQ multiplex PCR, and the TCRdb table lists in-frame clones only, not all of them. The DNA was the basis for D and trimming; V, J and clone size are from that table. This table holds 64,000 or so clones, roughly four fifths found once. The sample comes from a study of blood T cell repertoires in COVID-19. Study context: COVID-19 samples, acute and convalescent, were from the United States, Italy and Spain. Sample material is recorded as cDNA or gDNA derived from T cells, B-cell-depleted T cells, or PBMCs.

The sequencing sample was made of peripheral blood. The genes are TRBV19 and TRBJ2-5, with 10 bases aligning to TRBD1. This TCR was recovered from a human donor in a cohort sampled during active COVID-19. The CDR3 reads CASRPRTGGAETQYF. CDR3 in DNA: TGTGCCAGTAGACCCAGGACAGGGGGAGCGGAGACCCAGTACTTC.